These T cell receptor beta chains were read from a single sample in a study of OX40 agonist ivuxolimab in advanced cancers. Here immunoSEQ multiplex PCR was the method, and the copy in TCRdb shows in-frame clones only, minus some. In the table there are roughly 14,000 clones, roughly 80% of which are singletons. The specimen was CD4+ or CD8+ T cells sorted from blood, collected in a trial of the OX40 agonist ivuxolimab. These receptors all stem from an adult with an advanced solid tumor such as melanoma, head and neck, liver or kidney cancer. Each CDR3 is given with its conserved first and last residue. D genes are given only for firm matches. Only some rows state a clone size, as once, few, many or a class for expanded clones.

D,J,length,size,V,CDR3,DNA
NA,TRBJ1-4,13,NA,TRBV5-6,CASSWGGNEKLFF,TGTGCCAGCAGCTGGGGGGGAAATGAAAAACTGTTTTTT
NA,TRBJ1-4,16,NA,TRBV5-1,CASSLTGERTNEKLFF,TGCGCCAGCAGCTTGACGGGGGAAAGAACTAATGAAAAACTGTTTTTT
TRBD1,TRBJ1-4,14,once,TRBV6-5,CASSYGRGREKLFF,TGTGCCAGCAGTTACGGCAGGGGGCGTGAAAAACTGTTTTTT
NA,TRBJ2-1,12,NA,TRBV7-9,CASSAVLAWQFF,TGTGCCAGCAGCGCCGTACTAGCTTGGCAGTTCTTC
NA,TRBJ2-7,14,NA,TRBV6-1,CASRFRDATYEQYF,TGTGCCAGCAGGTTCCGGGACGCAACCTACGAGCAGTACTTC
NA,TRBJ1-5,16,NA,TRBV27,CASSRGGERSNQPQHF,TGTGCCAGCAGTCGGGGAGGGGAGAGGAGCAATCAGCCCCAGCATTTT
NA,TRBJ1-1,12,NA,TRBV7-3,CASSLDTTEAFF,TGTGCCAGCAGCTTAGACACCACTGAAGCTTTCTTT
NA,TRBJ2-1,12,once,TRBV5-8,CASSLGYESRFF,TGTGCCAGCAGCTTGGGGTATGAATCTCGGTTCTTC
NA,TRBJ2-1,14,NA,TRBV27,CASSLTGTYNEQFF,TGTGCCAGCAGTTTAACCGGGACTTACAATGAGCAGTTCTTC
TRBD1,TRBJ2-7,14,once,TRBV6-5,CASSRQGAPYEQYF,TGTGCCAGCAGTCGACAGGGGGCGCCGTACGAGCAGTACTTC
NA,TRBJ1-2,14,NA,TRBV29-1,CSVEIGGRDYGYTF,TGCAGCGTCGAAATTGGGGGGCGCGACTATGGCTACACCTTC
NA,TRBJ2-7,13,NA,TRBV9,CASSVVAGYEQYF,TGTGCCAGCAGCGTAGTGGCGGGCTACGAGCAGTACTTC
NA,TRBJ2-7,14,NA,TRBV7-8,CASSLGLEGYEQYF,TGTGCCAGCAGCTTAGGACTAGAAGGCTACGAGCAGTACTTC
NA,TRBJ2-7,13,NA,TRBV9,CASSEAGTGEQYF,TGTGCCAGCAGCGAGGCGGGAACCGGCGAGCAGTACTTC
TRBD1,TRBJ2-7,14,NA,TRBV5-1,CASSIGDRAYEQYF,TGCGCCAGCAGCATCGGGGACAGGGCCTACGAGCAGTACTTC
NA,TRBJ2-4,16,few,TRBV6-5,CASSYSVKPGQNIQYF,TGTGCCAGCAGTTACTCGGTTAAACCCGGGCAAAACATTCAGTACTTC
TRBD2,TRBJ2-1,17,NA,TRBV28,CASSSRRGGSRGDEQFF,TGTGCCAGCAGTTCACGGCGGGGGGGCTCACGCGGGGATGAGCAGTTCTTC
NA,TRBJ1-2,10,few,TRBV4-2,CASSLNGYTF,TGTGCCAGCAGCTTGAATGGCTACACCTTC
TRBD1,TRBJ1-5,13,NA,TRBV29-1,CSVYTGGNQPQHF,TGCAGCGTTTACACAGGGGGCAATCAGCCCCAGCATTTT
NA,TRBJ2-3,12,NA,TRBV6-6,CASSPHNLAQYF,TGTGCCAGCAGTCCACACAACCTAGCGCAGTATTTT
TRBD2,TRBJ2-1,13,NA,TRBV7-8,CASSLGRADEQFF,TGTGCCAGCAGCCTCGGGAGGGCCGACGAGCAGTTCTTC
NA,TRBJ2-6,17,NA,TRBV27,CASSLAGVSSGANVLTF,TGTGCCAGCAGTTTAGCAGGGGTCAGCTCTGGGGCCAACGTCCTGACTTTC
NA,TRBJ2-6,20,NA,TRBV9,CASSVPSDKRRPGGANVLTF,TGTGCCAGCAGCGTGCCAAGCGATAAAAGGCGGCCCGGTGGGGCCAACGTCCTGACTTTC
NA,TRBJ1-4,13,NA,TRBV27,CASSLTLGEKLFF,TGTGCCAGCAGTTTAACGCTGGGGGAAAAACTGTTTTTT
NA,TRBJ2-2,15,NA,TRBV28,CASSFARANTGELFF,TGTGCCAGCAGTTTCGCGAGGGCCAACACCGGGGAGCTGTTTTTT
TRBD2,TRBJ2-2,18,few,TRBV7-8,CASRLEVVLAGTNRELFF,TGTGCCAGCAGGTTAGAGGTGGTGCTAGCGGGGACGAACCGGGAGCTGTTTTTT
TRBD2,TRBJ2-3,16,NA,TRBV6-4,CASSEGLAGGPDTQYF,TGTGCCAGCAGTGAAGGCCTAGCGGGAGGGCCGGATACGCAGTATTTT
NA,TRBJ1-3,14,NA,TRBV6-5,CASSYGGSGNTIYF,TGTGCCAGCAGTTACGGCGGCTCTGGAAACACCATATATTTT
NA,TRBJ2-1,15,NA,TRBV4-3,CASSQAKLVGDEQFF,TGCGCCAGCAGCCAAGCGAAGCTAGTAGGAGATGAGCAGTTCTTC
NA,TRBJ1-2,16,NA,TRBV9,CASSVGGAGSSHGYTF,TGTGCCAGCAGCGTAGGGGGAGCGGGCTCTTCGCACGGCTACACCTTC
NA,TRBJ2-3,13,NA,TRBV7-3,CASSLDTTDTQYF,TGTGCCAGCAGCCTGGACACAACAGATACGCAGTATTTT
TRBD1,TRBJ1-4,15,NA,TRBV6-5,CASSSHRTGDEKLFF,TGTGCCAGCAGTTCCCATAGGACAGGGGATGAAAAACTGTTTTTT
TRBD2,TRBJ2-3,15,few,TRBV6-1,CASSEAAGGTDTQYF,TGTGCCAGCAGTGAAGCAGCGGGAGGCACAGATACGCAGTATTTT
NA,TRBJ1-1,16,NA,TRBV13,CASSSVEATGNTEAFF,TGTGCCAGCAGCTCAGTGGAAGCCACAGGGAACACTGAAGCTTTCTTT
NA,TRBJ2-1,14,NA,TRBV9,CASSRLSAGNEQFF,TGTGCCAGCAGCCGGTTATCGGCGGGGAATGAGCAGTTCTTC
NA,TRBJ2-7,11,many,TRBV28,CASSHGYEQYF,TGTGCCAGCAGCCATGGCTACGAGCAGTACTTC
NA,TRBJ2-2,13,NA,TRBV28,CASRILGTGELFF,TGTGCCAGCAGGATCCTCGGCACCGGGGAGCTGTTTTTT
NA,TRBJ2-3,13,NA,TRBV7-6,CASSLVGVDTQYF,TGTGCCAGCAGCTTAGTAGGGGTAGATACGCAGTATTTT
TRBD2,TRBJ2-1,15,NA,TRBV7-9,CASSSTSGGSFEQFF,TGTGCCAGCAGCTCGACTAGCGGGGGGTCCTTTGAGCAGTTCTTC
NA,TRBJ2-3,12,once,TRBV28,CASSSAGDTQYF,TGTGCCAGCAGTTCCGCGGGGGATACGCAGTATTTT
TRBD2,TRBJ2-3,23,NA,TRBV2,CASSEAGSGRTPIFVPSTDTQYF,TGTGCCAGCAGTGAAGCTGGTAGCGGGAGGACTCCAATTTTCGTTCCTAGCACAGATACGCAGTATTTT
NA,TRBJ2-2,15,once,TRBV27,CASSYRASDTGELFF,TGTGCCAGCAGCTACAGGGCCTCGGACACCGGGGAGCTGTTTTTT
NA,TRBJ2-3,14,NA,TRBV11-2,CASSLDLSTDTQYF,TGTGCCAGCAGCCTGGACTTGAGCACAGATACGCAGTATTTT
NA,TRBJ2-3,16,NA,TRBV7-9,CASSTGARSGTDTQYF,TGTGCCAGCAGCACGGGGGCCCGAAGCGGCACAGATACGCAGTATTTT
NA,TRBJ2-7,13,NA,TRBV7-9,CASSLDPLYEQYF,TGTGCCAGCAGCTTAGATCCCCTCTACGAGCAGTACTTC
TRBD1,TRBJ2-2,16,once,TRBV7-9,CASSFGRDRETGELFF,TGTGCCAGCAGCTTCGGGCGGGACAGGGAGACCGGGGAGCTGTTTTTT
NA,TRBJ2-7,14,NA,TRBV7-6,CASSIQGGVDEQYF,TGTGCCAGCAGCATACAGGGGGGGGTAGACGAGCAGTACTTC
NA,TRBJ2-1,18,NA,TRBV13,CASSSETRGVSSYNEQFF,TGTGCCAGCAGCTCGGAGACCCGCGGCGTAAGCTCCTACAATGAGCAGTTCTTC
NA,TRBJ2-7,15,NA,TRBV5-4,CASSQGPEGVDEQYF,TGTGCCAGCAGCCAAGGTCCGGAAGGGGTCGACGAGCAGTACTTC
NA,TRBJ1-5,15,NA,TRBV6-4,CASSDRGRGLQPQHF,TGTGCCAGCAGTGACCGGGGAAGGGGCCTGCAGCCCCAGCATTTT
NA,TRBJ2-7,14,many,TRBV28,CASSFQGLDYEQYF,TGTGCCAGCAGTTTCCAGGGGCTGGACTACGAGCAGTACTTC
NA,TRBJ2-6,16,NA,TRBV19,CASMPDSNSGANVLTF,TGTGCCAGTATGCCGGACAGCAACTCTGGGGCCAACGTCCTGACTTTC
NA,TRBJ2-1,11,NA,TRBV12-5,CASGELNEQFF,TGTGCTAGTGGGGAGTTGAATGAGCAGTTCTTC